This TCR beta chain was captured in a study of beta chain features in type 1 diabetes (dated by TCRdb to 2016 to 2018). About the study as a whole: Mean age, gender distribution, total cell number and subset yield did not differ between patients and healthy donors. A total of roughly 99,000,000 sorted cells were examined across all samples, and the number of cells per subset was strongly correlated with RNA yield. In the study, recently diagnosed type 1 diabetes patients and matched healthy donors were compared on the TCRB repertoires of their sorted circulating CD4+ T cell subsets. Regulatory and stem cell-like memory subsets were isolated from only 8 patients and roughly eight healthy donors, whereas naive and central memory subsets came from all 30 or so donors.

Each donor gave one peripheral blood draw, averaging approximately 120 mL, which was collected into heparinised tubes. Naive, central memory, regulatory and stem cell-like memory CD4+ T cells were sorted on a BD FACSAria II using a panel including CD45RO, CCR7, CD25, CD127, CD95 and CD27. A purity above 95% was achieved for all sorted populations. PBMCs were isolated right away by Lymphoprep density gradient centrifugation and were stained directly, without culture. So that batch effects would be minimized, each experiment stained and sorted samples in pairs, pairing one healthy donor with one patient. Overall study results and their limits: Patients with type 1 diabetes made fewer insertions and deleted more nucleotides at VDJ recombination sites, implying thymic rearrangement abnormalities. HLA sub-analyses involved small numbers of individuals, so any influence of HLA type on TCRB rearrangement remained unresolved. Because cDNA was sequenced instead of genomic DNA, highly expressing activated cells could be over-represented, though the groups showed no difference in activation or CD3 levels. Shorter templates might be favored by PCR, yet because patient and control samples were amplified and corrected together, any such skew would affect both groups equally. Naive, central memory and regulatory TCRB repertoires appeared to be more similar among patients than among healthy donors. A moderate but significant shortening of TCRB CDR3 length was observed in type 1 diabetes patients in all four CD4+ subsets.

All of the isolated RNA was reverse transcribed with the High Capacity cDNA Reverse Transcription Kit, so expressed TCRB transcripts were sequenced. Naive, central memory and regulatory T cell samples underwent deep immunoSEQ sequencing, averaging roughly 3.3 million total reads per sample. Sorted cells were lysed in RLT buffer, and RNA was extracted using DNase-treated RNeasy Micro or Mini kits according to cell number. Each cell subset was processed separately to prevent cross-contamination, with patient and healthy donor samples processed together. The immunoSEQ multiplex PCR was used to amplify TCRB sequences from cDNA, generating 87-bp fragments that spanned the CDR3 region. Amplicons were sequenced on the Illumina HiSeq platform. In the source study's methods: Synthetic template baselines were used to correct PCR bias computationally, reads within Hamming distance 2 were collapsed together, and singletons that could not be merged were discarded. By aligning reads against IMGT, V, D and J genes, CDR3 length, and insertions or deletions at six rearrangement sites were assigned. Within each subset, clonotype counts were normalized to the number of sorted cells before true diversity and Gini coefficients were calculated with the tcR R package. Repertoire sharing was quantified using the overlap coefficient calculated on TCRB nucleotide sequences. As a proxy for the pre-selection repertoire, out-of-frame TCRB sequences from naive cells were analyzed. What TCRdb holds here is the immuneACCESS table cut down to in-frame rearrangements. Part of the clones is not present; checked against another copy, under half of the missing clones reflect an unresolved V gene, and the others are unexplained. That table supplies the V and J calls and clone size; D and trimming were determined from the DNA. Here the sample has under 400,000 clones; over 10% occur a single time. The ten largest make up 0.017% of the sample.

CDR1 and CDR2, per the germline V gene (reference sequence), are GTSNPN and SVGIG. Trimming leaves V shorter by 0 bases and J shorter by 7 bases, with the junction holding 26 bases beyond the gene matches. Including the terminal cysteine and phenylalanine, the CDR3 comprises 21 residues. Only the CDR3 portion is preserved as DNA: 63 bases, with reading frame beginning at the first base. This clone was counted between two and nine times. Its cognate antigen has yet to be identified. No base quality values were provided; no much bigger clone lies one nucleotide off. The chain links TRBV30 with TRBJ2-1; 8 bases in the middle match TRBD2. The sequence was obtained from a man younger than 35 in good health. Sequenced material: naive CD4+ T cells from blood. Per the publication, the cell subset or site label means: true naive CD4+ T cells. This receptor has the CDR3 CAWSVRPPGGGPSILMNEQFF. The bases read TGTGCCTGGAGTGTACGTCCCCCCGGCGGGGGGCCTTCCATCCTGATGAATGAGCAGTTCTTC.